These T cell receptor beta chains were read from a single sample in a study of beta chain features in type 1 diabetes. Assay: immunoSEQ multiplex PCR; the TCRdb copy retains only in-frame clones and omits some. The table includes 95,000 to 150,000 clones, 15% to 20% detected once. Material for sequencing was central memory CD4+ T cells from blood. The receptors shown here come from a man aged 30 to 45 with type 1 diabetes. Each CDR3 is given with its conserved first and last residue. D genes are given only for firm matches. Expanded clones are given a class, and other clones once, few, many or no size at all.

D gene	V gene	clone size	J gene	CDR3 DNA	CDR3 protein
TRBD2	TRBV27	-	TRBJ2-5	TGTGCCAGCAGAGTAGCGGGGGCTCAAGAGACCCAGTACTTC	CASRVAGAQETQYF
-	TRBV4-3	-	TRBJ2-7	TGCGCCAGCAGCCAAGATGTAGGGATTAACTACGAGCAGTACTTC	CASSQDVGINYEQYF
TRBD2	TRBV29-1	-	TRBJ2-5	TGCAGCGTTGATCTAGCGGGGGTGGAGACCCAGTACTTC	CSVDLAGVETQYF
-	TRBV30	-	TRBJ2-7	TGTGCCTGGAGAGGACCGGTAAATCTACGGGCCCCTTACGAGCAGTACTTC	CAWRGPVNLRAPYEQYF
-	TRBV9	-	TRBJ1-2	TGTGCCCGCAGCGGGCAGGACAGCCGTCCGACTTCATCTCACTATGGCTACACCTTC	CARSGQDSRPTSSHYGYTF
TRBD2	TRBV28	few	TRBJ2-2	TGTGCCAGCAGTTTAAGCGGGGCCGGGACCGGGGAGCTGTTTTTT	CASSLSGAGTGELFF
TRBD1	TRBV7-9	many	TRBJ1-1	TGTGCCAGCAGCAGACAGGGTGGCAACACTGAAGCTTTCTTT	CASSRQGGNTEAFF
-	TRBV4-3	-	TRBJ2-3	TGCGCCAGCAGCCCTGGAGATACGCAGTATTTT	CASSPGDTQYF
-	TRBV7-2	-	TRBJ2-3	TGTGCCAGCACCTCCCGGGGCACAGATACGCAGTATTTT	CASTSRGTDTQYF
TRBD1	TRBV23-1	-	TRBJ2-7	TGCGCCAGCAGTCAAGGGACAGACTTCTACGAGCAGTACTTC	CASSQGTDFYEQYF
-	TRBV4-3	-	TRBJ2-3	TGCGCCAGCAGCCAAGTTACGGGGGACTCAGATACGCAGTATTTT	CASSQVTGDSDTQYF
-	TRBV6-5	few	TRBJ1-6	TGTGCCAGCAGTTCTACCCAGGGTTATCCTCTGGCCCTCCACTTT	CASSSTQGYPLALHF
-	TRBV7-2	many	TRBJ2-3	TGTGCCAGCAGGGAGGGGGCAGATACGCAGTATTTT	CASREGADTQYF
-	TRBV6-1	-	TRBJ2-5	TGTGCCAGCAGTGAACAAGTAGGCAGATCGGAGACCCAGTACTTC	CASSEQVGRSETQYF
TRBD1	TRBV15	-	TRBJ2-7	TGTGCCACCAGCAGAGGACAGGGGCGGGACGAGCAGTACTTC	CATSRGQGRDEQYF
TRBD1	TRBV4-2	-	TRBJ2-1	TGTGCCAGCAGCCCGGACTGGGGACAGCCTCACAATGAGCAGTTCTTC	CASSPDWGQPHNEQFF
-	TRBV4-1	-	TRBJ1-2	TGCGCCAGCAGCCAAGAAAACCGAGTTGCGGGGCTCTACACCTTC	CASSQENRVAGLYTF
-	TRBV4-2	-	TRBJ2-3	TGTGCCAGCAGCCAAGGACAGAGAAACACAGATACGCAGTATTTT	CASSQGQRNTDTQYF
-	TRBV29-1	few	TRBJ1-2	TGCAGCGTCCCAGACACATACGATGGCTACACCTTC	CSVPDTYDGYTF
-	TRBV5-1	few	TRBJ2-1	TGCGCCAGCAGCCTCTACAATGAGCAGTTCTTC	CASSLYNEQFF
-	TRBV29-1	-	TRBJ1-2	TGCAGCGCCATCTCAGCCGGCTATGGCTACACCTTC	CSAISAGYGYTF
-	TRBV5-1	-	TRBJ2-1	TGCGCCAGCAGCCCAGACTCCTACAATGAGCAGTTCTTC	CASSPDSYNEQFF
TRBD2	TRBV11-2	-	TRBJ2-4	TGTGCCAGCAGCTTCAGGACTAGCGGGGAAATTCAGTACTTC	CASSFRTSGEIQYF
-	TRBV6-8	few	TRBJ2-1	TGTGCCAGCAGTCCGAGGGAGCGGCACAATGAGCAGTTCTTC	CASSPRERHNEQFF
-	TRBV30	many	TRBJ2-5	TGTGCCTGGAGTCTAGCGGAGACCCAGTACTTC	CAWSLAETQYF
TRBD1	TRBV7-6	-	TRBJ2-6	TGTGCCAGCAGCCAGAAAGGACAGGGTGTCTCTGGGGCCAACGTCCTGACTTTC	CASSQKGQGVSGANVLTF
TRBD1	TRBV4-1	-	TRBJ2-5	TGCGCCAGCAGCCAACCACGACCAGGGGGAGAGACCCAGTACTTC	CASSQPRPGGETQYF
-	TRBV7-2	few	TRBJ2-5	TGTGCCAGCAGCCGTAGCAGCCAAGAGACCCAGTACTTC	CASSRSSQETQYF
-	TRBV9	many	TRBJ2-3	TGTGCCAGCAGCGTAGATAGCTACACAGATACGCAGTATTTT	CASSVDSYTDTQYF
-	TRBV10-3	-	TRBJ2-7	TGTGCCATCAGTGAGGAGGAAGGGCTCTCCTACGAGCAGTACTTC	CAISEEEGLSYEQYF
TRBD1	TRBV19	few	TRBJ1-5	TGTGCCAGTAGTTTTACAGGGGGCTCTCAGCCCCAGCATTTT	CASSFTGGSQPQHF